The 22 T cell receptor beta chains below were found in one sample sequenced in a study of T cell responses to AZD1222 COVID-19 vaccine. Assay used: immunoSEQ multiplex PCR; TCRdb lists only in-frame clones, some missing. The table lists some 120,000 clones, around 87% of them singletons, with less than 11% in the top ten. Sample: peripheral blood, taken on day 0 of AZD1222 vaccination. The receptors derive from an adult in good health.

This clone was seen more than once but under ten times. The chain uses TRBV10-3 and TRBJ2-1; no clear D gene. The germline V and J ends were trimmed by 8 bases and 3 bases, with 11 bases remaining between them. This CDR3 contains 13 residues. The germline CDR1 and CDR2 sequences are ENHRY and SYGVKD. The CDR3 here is CAIGSANYNEQFF. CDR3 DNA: TGTGCCATCGGCTCGGCCAACTACAATGAGCAGTTCTTC.

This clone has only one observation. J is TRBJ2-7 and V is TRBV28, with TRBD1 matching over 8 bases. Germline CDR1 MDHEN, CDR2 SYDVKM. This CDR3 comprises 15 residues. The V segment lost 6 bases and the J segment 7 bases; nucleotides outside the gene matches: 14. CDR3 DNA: TGTGCCAGCAGCCCGGACAGGGCCGTTGAGCTGGAGCAGTACTTC. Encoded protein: CASSPDRAVELEQYF. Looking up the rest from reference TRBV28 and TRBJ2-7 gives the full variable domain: DVKVTQSSRYLVKRTGEKVFLECVQDMDHENMFWYRQDPGLGLRLIYFSYDVKMKEKGDIPEGYSVSREKKERFSLILESASTNQTSMYLCASSPDRAVELEQYFGPGTRLTVT.

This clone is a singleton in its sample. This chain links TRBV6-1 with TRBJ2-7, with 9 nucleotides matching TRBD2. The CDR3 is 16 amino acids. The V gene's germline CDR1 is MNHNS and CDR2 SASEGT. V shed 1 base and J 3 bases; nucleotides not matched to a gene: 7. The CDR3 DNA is TGTGCCAGCAGTGAAGGCCCAGTGACTAGCGGCTACGAGCAGTACTTC. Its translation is CASSEGPVTSGYEQYF.

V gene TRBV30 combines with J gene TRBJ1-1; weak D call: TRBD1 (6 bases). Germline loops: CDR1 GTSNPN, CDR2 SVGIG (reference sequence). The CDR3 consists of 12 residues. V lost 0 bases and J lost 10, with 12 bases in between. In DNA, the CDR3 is TGTGCCTGGAGTGTACAGGACAGCAGAGCTTTCTTT. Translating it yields CAWSVQDSRAFF.

In DNA form, the CDR3 reads TGTGCCAGCAGCCTCACTAGCGGCTCCTACGAGCAGTACTTC. This sequence encodes CASSLTSGSYEQYF. The chain links TRBV3-1 (or the pseudogene TRBV3-2) to TRBJ2-7; 8 nucleotides align to TRBD2. Germline CDR1 LGHDT, CDR2 YNNKEL (reference sequence). V gave up 4 bases and J gave up 0 bases; unmatched junction bases: 2. The CDR3 totals 14 residues.

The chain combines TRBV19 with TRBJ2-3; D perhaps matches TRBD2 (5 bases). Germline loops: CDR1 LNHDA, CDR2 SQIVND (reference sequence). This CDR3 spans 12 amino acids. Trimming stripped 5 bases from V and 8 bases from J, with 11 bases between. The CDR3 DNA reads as TGTGCCAGTAGTTTGTTTGAGGGTACGCAGTATTTT. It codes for CASSLFEGTQYF.

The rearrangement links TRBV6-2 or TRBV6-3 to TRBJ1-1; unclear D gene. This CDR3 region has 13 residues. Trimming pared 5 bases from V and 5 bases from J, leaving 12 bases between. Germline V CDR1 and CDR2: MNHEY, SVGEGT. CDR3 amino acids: CASSRTGRTEAFF. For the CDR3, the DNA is TGTGCCAGCAGTCGGACCGGGAGGACTGAAGCTTTCTTT.

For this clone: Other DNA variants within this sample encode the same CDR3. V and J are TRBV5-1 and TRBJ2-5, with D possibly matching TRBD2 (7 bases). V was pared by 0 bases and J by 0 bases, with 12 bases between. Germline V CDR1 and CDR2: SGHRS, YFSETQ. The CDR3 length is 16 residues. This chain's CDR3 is CASSLGGGGYQETQYF. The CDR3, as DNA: TGCGCCAGCAGCTTGGGAGGGGGGGGCTACCAAGAGACCCAGTACTTC.

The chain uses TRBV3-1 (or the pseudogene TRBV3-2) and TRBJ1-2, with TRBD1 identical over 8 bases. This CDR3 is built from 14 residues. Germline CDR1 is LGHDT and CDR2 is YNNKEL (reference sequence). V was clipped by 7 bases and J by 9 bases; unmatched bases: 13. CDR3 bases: TGTGCCAGCACTAGGGGACAGGCGGGTATGAGCTACACCTTC. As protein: CASTRGQAGMSYTF.

CDR3 in amino acids: CASSLEVSQGRAGELFF. The CDR3 nucleotides are TGTGCCAGCAGCTTAGAAGTTTCCCAGGGTCGGGCCGGGGAGCTGTTTTTT. The chain uses TRBV7-6 and TRBJ2-2; TRBD1 might be the D (5 bases). V lost 1 base and J lost 6, with 18 bases in between. The germline V gene has CDR1 SGHVS and CDR2 FNYEAQ. There are 17 residues in the CDR3.

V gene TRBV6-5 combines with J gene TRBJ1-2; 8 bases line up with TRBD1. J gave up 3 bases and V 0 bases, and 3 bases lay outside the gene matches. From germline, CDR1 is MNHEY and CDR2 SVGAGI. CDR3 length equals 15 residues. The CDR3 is CASSYSSGGDYGYTF. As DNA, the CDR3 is TGTGCCAGCAGTTACTCTTCAGGGGGCGACTATGGCTACACCTTC.

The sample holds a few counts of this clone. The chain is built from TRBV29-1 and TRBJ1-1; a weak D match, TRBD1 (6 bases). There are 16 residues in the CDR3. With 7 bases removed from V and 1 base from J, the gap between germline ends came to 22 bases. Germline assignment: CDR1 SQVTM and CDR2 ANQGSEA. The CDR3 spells CSGERGGHIGNTEAFF. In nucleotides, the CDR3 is TGCAGCGGCGAACGCGGGGGGCATATAGGGAACACTGAAGCTTTCTTT.

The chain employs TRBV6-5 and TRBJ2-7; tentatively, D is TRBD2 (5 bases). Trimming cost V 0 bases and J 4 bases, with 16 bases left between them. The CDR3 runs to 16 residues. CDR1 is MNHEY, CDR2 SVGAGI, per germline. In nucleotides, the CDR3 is TGTGCCAGCAGTTACTCGTCATTGGGCGGAGGATACGAGCAGTACTTC. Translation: CASSYSSLGGGYEQYF.

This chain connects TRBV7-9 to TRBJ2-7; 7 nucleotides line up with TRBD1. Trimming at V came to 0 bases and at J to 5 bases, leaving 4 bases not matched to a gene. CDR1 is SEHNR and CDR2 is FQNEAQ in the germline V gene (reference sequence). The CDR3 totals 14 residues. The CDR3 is CASSLAGGGNEQYF. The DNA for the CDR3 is TGTGCCAGCAGCTTAGCAGGGGGCGGCAACGAGCAGTACTTC.

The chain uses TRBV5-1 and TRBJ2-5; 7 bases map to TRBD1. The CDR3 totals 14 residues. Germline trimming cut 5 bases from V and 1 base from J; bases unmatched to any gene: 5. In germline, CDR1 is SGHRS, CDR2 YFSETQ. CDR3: CASRTSGGQETQYF. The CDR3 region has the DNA TGCGCCAGCAGGACCTCAGGGGGCCAAGAGACCCAGTACTTC.

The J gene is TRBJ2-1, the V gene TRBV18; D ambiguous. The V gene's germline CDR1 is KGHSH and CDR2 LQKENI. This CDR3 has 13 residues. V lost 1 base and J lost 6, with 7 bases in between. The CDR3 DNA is TGTGCCAGCTCACCACTGGGATCCAATGAGCAGTTCTTC. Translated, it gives CASSPLGSNEQFF. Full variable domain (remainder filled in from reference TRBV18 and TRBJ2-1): NAGVMQNPRHLVRRRGQEARLRCSPMKGHSHVYWYRQLPEEGLKFMVYLQKENIIDESGMPKERFSAEFPKEGPSILRIQQVVRGDSAAYFCASSPLGSNEQFFGPGTRLTVL.

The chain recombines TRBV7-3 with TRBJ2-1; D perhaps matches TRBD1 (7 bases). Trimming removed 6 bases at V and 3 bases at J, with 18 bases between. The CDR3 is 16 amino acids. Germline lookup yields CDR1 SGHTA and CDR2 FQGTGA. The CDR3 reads CASSHEGGQIYNEQFF. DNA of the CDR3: TGTGCCAGCAGTCATGAGGGGGGACAGATCTACAATGAGCAGTTCTTC.

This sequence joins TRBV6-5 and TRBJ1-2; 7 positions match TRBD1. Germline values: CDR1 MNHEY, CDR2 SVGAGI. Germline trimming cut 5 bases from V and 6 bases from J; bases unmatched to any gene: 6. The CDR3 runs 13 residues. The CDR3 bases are TGTGCCAGCAGTCGGGACAGATTAAATGGCTACACCTTC. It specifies CASSRDRLNGYTF.

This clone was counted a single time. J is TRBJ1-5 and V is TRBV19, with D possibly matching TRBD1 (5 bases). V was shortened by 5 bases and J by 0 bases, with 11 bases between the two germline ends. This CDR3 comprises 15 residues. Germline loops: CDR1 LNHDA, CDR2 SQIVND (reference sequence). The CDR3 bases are TGTGCCAGTAGTTGGGGAGGGGATAGCAATCAGCCCCAGCATTTT. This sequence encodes CASSWGGDSNQPQHF.

CDR3 amino acids: CASSMGTGTHQPQHF. As DNA, the CDR3 is TGTGCCAGTAGTATGGGGACAGGGACCCATCAGCCCCAGCATTTT. The chain links TRBV19 to TRBJ1-5, with 9 bases lining up with TRBD1. Per the germline V gene, CDR1 is LNHDA and CDR2 is SQIVND (reference sequence). The CDR3 length is 15 residues. J lost 5 bases, V lost 3 bases, and 5 bases had no gene match. Drawing the rest from reference TRBV19 and TRBJ1-5, the complete variable domain is DGGITQSPKYLFRKEGQNVTLSCEQNLNHDAMYWYRQDPGQGLRLIYYSQIVNDFQKGDIAEGYSVSREKKESFPLTVTSAQKNPTAFYLCASSMGTGTHQPQHFGDGTRLSIL.

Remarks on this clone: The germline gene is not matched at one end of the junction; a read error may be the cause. In DNA, the CDR3 is TGTGCCAACAGCGGAGGGACAGGGGGCCGGCAGACCCAGTACTTC. This codes for CANSGGTGGRQTQYF. V usage is TRBV9 and J usage is TRBJ2-5, with 12 nucleotides matching TRBD1. This CDR3 has 15 residues. From germline, CDR1 is SGDLS and CDR2 YYNGEE.

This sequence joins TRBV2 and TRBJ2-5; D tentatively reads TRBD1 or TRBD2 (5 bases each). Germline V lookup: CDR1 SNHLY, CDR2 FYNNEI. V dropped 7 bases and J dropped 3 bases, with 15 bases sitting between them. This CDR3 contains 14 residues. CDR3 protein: CASKKTRGEETQYF. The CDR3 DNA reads TGTGCCAGCAAAAAGACACGAGGGGAAGAGACCCAGTACTTC.